A selection of T cell receptor beta chains follows, all from one sample in a study of cytomegalovirus exposure and HLA in healthy donors. Generated by immunoSEQ multiplex PCR, the TCRdb table keeps only in-frame clones and is missing some. The table has about 260,000 clones, roughly 87% seen once. The material sequenced was PBMCs. The receptors shown here come from a woman aged 25-40 years in good health and CMV-seronegative. Each CDR3 is given with its conserved first and last residue. Fields, in order: D gene, clone size, J gene, V gene, CDR3 protein. D genes are given only for firm matches. Where a row states a size, it is once, few, many or the class of an expanded clone; other rows omit it.

d_call: TRBD1; clone_size: NA; j_call: TRBJ1-2; v_call: TRBV29-1; cdr3_aa: CSVEVDRDLNYGYTF
d_call: NA; clone_size: NA; j_call: TRBJ2-2; v_call: TRBV29-1; cdr3_aa: CSVDGDTNTGELFF
d_call: TRBD2; clone_size: NA; j_call: TRBJ2-1; v_call: TRBV11-1; cdr3_aa: CASSRTSGSGNNEQFF
d_call: TRBD2; clone_size: NA; j_call: TRBJ2-5; v_call: TRBV7-9; cdr3_aa: CASSGLAGTLGETQYF
d_call: TRBD1; clone_size: NA; j_call: TRBJ2-7; v_call: TRBV28; cdr3_aa: CASSGAGTGSLEQYF
d_call: TRBD2; clone_size: NA; j_call: TRBJ2-3; v_call: TRBV2; cdr3_aa: CASQAVRAGGTDTQYF
d_call: NA; clone_size: NA; j_call: TRBJ1-3; v_call: TRBV13; cdr3_aa: CASSETLRGPKRSDGNTIYF
d_call: TRBD2; clone_size: once; j_call: TRBJ2-3; v_call: TRBV2; cdr3_aa: CASWGLAAEEDTQYF
d_call: TRBD1; clone_size: NA; j_call: TRBJ2-3; v_call: TRBV18; cdr3_aa: CASSPRTGRTDTQYF
d_call: NA; clone_size: NA; j_call: TRBJ2-1; v_call: TRBV28; cdr3_aa: CASSLLVVSYNEQFF
d_call: TRBD2; clone_size: NA; j_call: TRBJ2-7; v_call: TRBV6-1; cdr3_aa: CASKEREGSYEQYF
d_call: TRBD2; clone_size: NA; j_call: TRBJ2-5; v_call: TRBV11-1; cdr3_aa: CASSPGLAIQETQYF
d_call: NA; clone_size: NA; j_call: TRBJ1-5; v_call: TRBV30; cdr3_aa: CAWSRDTNQPQHF
d_call: TRBD1; clone_size: NA; j_call: TRBJ1-5; v_call: TRBV6-5; cdr3_aa: CASSLGQRNQPQHF
d_call: NA; clone_size: NA; j_call: TRBJ1-5; v_call: TRBV28; cdr3_aa: CASSFRVTGNQPQHF
d_call: NA; clone_size: NA; j_call: TRBJ2-2; v_call: TRBV5-1; cdr3_aa: CASSLAGAGAWTGELFF
d_call: TRBD2; clone_size: once; j_call: TRBJ2-7; v_call: TRBV7-2; cdr3_aa: CASSLGLLAGVHEQYF